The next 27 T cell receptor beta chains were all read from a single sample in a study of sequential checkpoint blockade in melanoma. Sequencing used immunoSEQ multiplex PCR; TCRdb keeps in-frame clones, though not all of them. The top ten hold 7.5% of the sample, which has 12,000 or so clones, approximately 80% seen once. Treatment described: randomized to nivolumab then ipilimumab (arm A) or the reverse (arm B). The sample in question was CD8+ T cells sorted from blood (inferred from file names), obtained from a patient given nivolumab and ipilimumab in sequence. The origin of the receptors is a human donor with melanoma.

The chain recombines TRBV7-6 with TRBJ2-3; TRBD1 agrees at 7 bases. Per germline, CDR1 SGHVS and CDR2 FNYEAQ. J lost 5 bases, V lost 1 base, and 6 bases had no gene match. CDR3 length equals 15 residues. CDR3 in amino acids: CASSLVGTALDTQYF. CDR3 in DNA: TGTGCCAGCAGCTTAGTCGGGACAGCCTTAGATACGCAGTATTTT.

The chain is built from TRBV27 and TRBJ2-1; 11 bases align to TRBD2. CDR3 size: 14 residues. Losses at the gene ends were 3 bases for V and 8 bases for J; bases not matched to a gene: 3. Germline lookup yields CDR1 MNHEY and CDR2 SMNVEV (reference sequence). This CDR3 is CASSFTSGSYEQFF. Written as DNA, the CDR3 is TGTGCCAGCAGTTTCACTAGCGGGAGTTATGAGCAGTTCTTC.

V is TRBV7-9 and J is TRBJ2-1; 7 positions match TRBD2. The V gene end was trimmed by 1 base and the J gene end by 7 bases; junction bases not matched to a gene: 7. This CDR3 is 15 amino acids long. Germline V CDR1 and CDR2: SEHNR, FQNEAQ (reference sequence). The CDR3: CASSLVPTSLNEQFF. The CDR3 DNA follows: TGTGCCAGCAGCTTAGTTCCGACTAGCCTGAATGAGCAGTTCTTC.

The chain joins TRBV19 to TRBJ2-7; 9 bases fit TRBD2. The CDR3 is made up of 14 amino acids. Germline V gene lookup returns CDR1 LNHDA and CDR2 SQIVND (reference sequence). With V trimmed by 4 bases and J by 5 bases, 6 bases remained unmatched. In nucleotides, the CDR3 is TGTGCCAGTAGTAGTTTAGCGGGGGCCAACGAGCAGTACTTC. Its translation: CASSSLAGANEQYF.

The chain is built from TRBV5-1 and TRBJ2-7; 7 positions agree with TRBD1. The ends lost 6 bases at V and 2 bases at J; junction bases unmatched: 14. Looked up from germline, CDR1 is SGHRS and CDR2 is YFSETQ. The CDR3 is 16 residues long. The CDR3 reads CASTLGDSSSPYEQYF. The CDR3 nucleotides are TGCGCCAGCACCCTCGGGGACAGCTCTAGCCCCTACGAGCAGTACTTC.

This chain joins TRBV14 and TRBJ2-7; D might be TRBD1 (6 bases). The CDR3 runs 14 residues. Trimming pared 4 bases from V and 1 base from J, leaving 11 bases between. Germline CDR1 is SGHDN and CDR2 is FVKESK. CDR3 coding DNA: TGTGCCAGCAGCCGCAGGACAGCGTCCTACGAGCAGTACTTC. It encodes CASSRRTASYEQYF.

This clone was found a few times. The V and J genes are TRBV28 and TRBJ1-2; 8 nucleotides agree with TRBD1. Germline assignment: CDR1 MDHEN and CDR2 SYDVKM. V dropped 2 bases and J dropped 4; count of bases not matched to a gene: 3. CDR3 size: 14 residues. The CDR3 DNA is TGTGCCAGCAGTTTAACAGGGGGTGTCTATGGCTACACCTTC. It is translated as CASSLTGGVYGYTF.

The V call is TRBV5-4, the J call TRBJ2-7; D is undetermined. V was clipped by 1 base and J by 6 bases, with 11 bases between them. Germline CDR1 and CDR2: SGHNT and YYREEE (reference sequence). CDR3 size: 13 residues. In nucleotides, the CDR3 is TGTGCCAGCAGCTTGACTCCCCTTTCCGAGCAGTACTTC. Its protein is CASSLTPLSEQYF.

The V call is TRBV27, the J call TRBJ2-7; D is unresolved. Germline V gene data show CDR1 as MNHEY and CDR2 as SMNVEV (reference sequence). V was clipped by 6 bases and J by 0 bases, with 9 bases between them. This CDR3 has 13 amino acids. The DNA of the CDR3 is TGTGCCAGCAGCCCCGGGTCCTCCTACGAGCAGTACTTC. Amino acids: CASSPGSSYEQYF.

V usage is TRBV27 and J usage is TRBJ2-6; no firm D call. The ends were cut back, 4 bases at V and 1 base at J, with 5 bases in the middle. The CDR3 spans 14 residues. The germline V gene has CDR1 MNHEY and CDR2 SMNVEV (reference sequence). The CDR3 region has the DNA TGTGCCAGCAGTTCCCTGTCTGGGGCCAACGTCCTGACTTTC. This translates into CASSSLSGANVLTF.

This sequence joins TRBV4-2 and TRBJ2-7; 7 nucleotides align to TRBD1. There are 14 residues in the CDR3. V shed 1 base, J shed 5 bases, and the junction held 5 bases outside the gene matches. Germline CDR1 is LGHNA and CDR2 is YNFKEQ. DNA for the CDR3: TGTGCCAGCAGCCAAGGGACAGGAAGACACGAGCAGTACTTC. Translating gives CASSQGTGRHEQYF.

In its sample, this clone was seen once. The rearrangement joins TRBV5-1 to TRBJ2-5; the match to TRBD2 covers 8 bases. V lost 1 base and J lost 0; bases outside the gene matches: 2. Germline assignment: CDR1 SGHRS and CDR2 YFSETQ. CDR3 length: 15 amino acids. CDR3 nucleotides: TGCGCCAGCAGCTTGCCGGGGGGGTACCAAGAGACCCAGTACTTC. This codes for CASSLPGGYQETQYF. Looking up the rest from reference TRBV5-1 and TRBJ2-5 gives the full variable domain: KAGVTQTPRYLIKTRGQQVTLSCSPISGHRSVSWYQQTPGQGLQFLFEYFSETQRNKGNFPGRFSGRQFSNSRSEMNVSTLELGDSALYLCASSLPGGYQETQYFGPGTRLLVL.

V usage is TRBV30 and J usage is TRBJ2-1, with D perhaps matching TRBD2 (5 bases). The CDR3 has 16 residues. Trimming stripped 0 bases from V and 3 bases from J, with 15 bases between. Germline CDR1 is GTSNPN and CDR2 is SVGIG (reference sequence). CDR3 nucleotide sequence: TGTGCCTGGAGTGTACGGTGGGAGCTACTCTACAATGAGCAGTTCTTC. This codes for CAWSVRWELLYNEQFF.

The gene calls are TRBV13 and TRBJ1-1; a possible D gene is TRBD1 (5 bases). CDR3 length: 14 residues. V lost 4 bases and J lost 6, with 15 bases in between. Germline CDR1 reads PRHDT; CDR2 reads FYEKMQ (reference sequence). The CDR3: CASSSHGGEAEAFF. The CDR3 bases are TGTGCCAGCAGCTCCCACGGGGGAGAGGCTGAAGCTTTCTTT.

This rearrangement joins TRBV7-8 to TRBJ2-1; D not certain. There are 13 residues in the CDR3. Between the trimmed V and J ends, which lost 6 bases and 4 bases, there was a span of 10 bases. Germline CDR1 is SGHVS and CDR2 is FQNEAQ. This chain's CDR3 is CASREPNYNEQFF. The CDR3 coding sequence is TGTGCCAGCAGGGAGCCAAATTACAATGAGCAGTTCTTC.

The CDR3 loop is CASSGSSGGAEEQYF. In nucleotides, the CDR3 is TGTGCCAGCAGCGGCTCGAGCGGGGGGGCGGAAGAGCAGTACTTC. The V call is TRBV4-2, the J call TRBJ2-7; TRBD2 matches at 10 bases. The CDR3 is 15 residues long. Germline lookup yields CDR1 LGHNA and CDR2 YNFKEQ. After removal of 5 bases from V and 7 bases from J, the junction contained 11 bases not matched to a gene.

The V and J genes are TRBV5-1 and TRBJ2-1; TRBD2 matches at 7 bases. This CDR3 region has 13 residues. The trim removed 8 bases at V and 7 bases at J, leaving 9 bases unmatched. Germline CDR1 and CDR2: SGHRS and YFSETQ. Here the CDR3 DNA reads TGCGCCAGTGGCTCGGGGGAGGGGAATGAGCAGTTCTTC. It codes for CASGSGEGNEQFF.

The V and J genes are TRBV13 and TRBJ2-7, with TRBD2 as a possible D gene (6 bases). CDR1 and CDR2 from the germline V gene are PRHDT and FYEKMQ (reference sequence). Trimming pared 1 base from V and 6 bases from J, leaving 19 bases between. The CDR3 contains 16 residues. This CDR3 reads CASSLATGDGAGEQYF. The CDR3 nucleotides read TGTGCCAGCAGCTTAGCGACGGGGGATGGGGCTGGCGAGCAGTACTTC. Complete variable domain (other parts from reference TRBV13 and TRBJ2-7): AAGVIQSPRHLIKEKRETATLKCYPIPRHDTVYWYQQGPGQDPQFLISFYEKMQSDKGSIPDRFSAQQFSDYHSELNMSSLELGDSALYFCASSLATGDGAGEQYFGPGTRLTVT.

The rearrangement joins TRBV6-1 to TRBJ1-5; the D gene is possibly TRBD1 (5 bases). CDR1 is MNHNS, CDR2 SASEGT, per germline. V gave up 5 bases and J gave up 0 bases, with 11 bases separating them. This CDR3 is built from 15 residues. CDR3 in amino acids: CASSPRDYSNQPQHF. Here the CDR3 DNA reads TGTGCCAGCAGTCCCAGGGATTATAGCAATCAGCCCCAGCATTTT.

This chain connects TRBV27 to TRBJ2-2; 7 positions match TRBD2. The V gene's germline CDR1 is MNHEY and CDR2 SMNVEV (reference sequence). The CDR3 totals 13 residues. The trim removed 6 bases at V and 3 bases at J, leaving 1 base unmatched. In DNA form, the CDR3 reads TGTGCCAGCAGCGGGGGGTACACCGGGGAGCTGTTTTTT. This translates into CASSGGYTGELFF.

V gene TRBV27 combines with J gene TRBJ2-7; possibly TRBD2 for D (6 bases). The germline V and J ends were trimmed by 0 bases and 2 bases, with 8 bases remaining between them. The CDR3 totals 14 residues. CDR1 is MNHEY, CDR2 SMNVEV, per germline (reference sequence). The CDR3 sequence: CASSLSPGAYEQYF. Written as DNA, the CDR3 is TGTGCCAGCAGTTTATCGCCGGGGGCCTACGAGCAGTACTTC.

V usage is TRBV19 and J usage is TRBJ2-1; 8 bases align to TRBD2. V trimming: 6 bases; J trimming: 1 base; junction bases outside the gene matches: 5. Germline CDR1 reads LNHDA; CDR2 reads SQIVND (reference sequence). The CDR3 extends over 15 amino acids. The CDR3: CASSRSGSSYNEQFF. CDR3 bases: TGTGCCAGTAGCCGAAGCGGGAGTTCCTACAATGAGCAGTTCTTC.

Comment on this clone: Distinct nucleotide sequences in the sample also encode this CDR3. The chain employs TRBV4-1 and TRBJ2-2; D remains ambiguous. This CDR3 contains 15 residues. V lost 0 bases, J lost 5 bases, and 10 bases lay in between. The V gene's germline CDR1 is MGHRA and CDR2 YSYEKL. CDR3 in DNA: TGCGCCAGCAGCCAAGACCCCCGGGTGACCGGGGAGCTGTTTTTT. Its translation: CASSQDPRVTGELFF.

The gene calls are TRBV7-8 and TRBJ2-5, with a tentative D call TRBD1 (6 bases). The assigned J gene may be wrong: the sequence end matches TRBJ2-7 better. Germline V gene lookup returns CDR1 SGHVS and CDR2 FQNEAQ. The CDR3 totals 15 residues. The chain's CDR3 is CASSLHQGPSYEQYF. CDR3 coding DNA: TGTGCCAGCAGCTTGCATCAGGGGCCCTCCTACGAGCAGTACTTC.

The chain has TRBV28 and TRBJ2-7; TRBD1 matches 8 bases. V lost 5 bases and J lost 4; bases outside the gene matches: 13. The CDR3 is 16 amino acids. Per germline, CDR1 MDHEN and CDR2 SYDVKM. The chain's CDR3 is CASSPGTGRSRYEQYF. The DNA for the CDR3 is TGTGCCAGCAGTCCAGGGACAGGTCGGAGTCGGTACGAGCAGTACTTC.

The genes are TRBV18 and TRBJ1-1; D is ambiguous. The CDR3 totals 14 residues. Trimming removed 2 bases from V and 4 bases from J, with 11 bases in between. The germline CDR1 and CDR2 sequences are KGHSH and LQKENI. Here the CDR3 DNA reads TGTGCCAGCTCACCAACGACCTGGAGCACTGAAGCTTTCTTT. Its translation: CASSPTTWSTEAFF.

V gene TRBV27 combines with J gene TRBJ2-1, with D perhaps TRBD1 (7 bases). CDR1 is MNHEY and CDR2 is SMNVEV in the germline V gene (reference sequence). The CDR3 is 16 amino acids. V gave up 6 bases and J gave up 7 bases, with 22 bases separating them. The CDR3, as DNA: TGTGCCAGCAGACCAGGGGGGAGCATCACCCCGAATGAGCAGTTCTTC. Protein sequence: CASRPGGSITPNEQFF.